Reported below is one T cell receptor beta chain. In terms of age and location, participants ranged from roughly 18 to 90 years and lived in about 25 US areas. Participants' reported clinical history set cohort assignment. Resolution of symptoms, clearance, or two negative PCRs was present in recovered Cohort 3 donors. This entry belongs to a study of blood T cell repertoires in COVID-19. The method was immunoSEQ multiplex PCR; TCRdb's version includes in-frame clones alone and lacks a portion of them. This table holds some 490,000 clones, 88% found once. The sample consisted of PBMCs or T cells enriched from blood (not recorded which). This clonotype was sampled from a woman aged 55-69 years who had recovered from COVID-19.

The chain's CDR3 is CSGRLAGGTDTQYF. The CDR3 nucleotides are TGCAGCGGAAGACTAGCGGGGGGCACAGATACGCAGTATTTT. V usage is TRBV29-1 and J usage is TRBJ2-3; 12 nucleotides match TRBD2. The CDR3 extends over 14 amino acids. Germline loops: CDR1 SQVTM, CDR2 ANQGSEA. Trimming cost V 7 bases and J 1 base; bases outside gene matches: 3.